The next 21 T cell receptor beta chains were all read from a single sample in a study of long-term antiretroviral therapy in people with HIV. Investigators performed immunoSEQ version v3.0 at survey level. Generated by immunoSEQ multiplex PCR, the TCRdb table keeps only in-frame clones and is missing some. The table has about 30,000 clones, roughly nine tenths seen once. Sequenced material: unsorted PBMCs, taken 2 years after starting antiretroviral therapy. The receptors derive from a man aged 50 to 59 with HIV.

The V call is TRBV7-2, the J call TRBJ2-7; maybe TRBD2 (6 bases). The CDR3 covers 15 residues. The germline gives CDR1 SGHTA, CDR2 FQGNSA. Trimming left V 1 base short and J 6 bases short, with 16 bases between. CDR3 amino acids: CASSLVGGAKREQYF. Written as DNA, the CDR3 is TGTGCCAGCAGCTTAGTTGGAGGGGCGAAACGCGAGCAGTACTTC.

The chain couples TRBV28 to TRBJ2-3; a possible D gene is TRBD2 (5 bases). Germline CDR1 reads MDHEN; CDR2 reads SYDVKM. There are 15 residues in the CDR3. Trimming stripped 2 bases from V and 2 bases from J, with 11 bases between. CDR3 amino acids: CASSLKRLSTDTQYF. The CDR3, as DNA: TGTGCCAGCAGTTTAAAGCGGCTCTCCACAGATACGCAGTATTTT.

This clone has more than one count but fewer than ten. The rearrangement uses TRBV2 and TRBJ1-2, with D possibly matching TRBD1 (6 bases). V lost 6 bases to trimming and J lost 2 bases, with 7 bases between them. The CDR3 sequence is 12 residues long. Germline-derived CDR1 and CDR2 are SNHLY and FYNNEI. The CDR3 sequence is CASRQGNYGYTF. DNA of the CDR3: TGTGCCAGCAGACAGGGCAACTATGGCTACACCTTC. The full variable domain, with the rest looked up from reference TRBV2 and TRBJ1-2, is EPEVTQTPSHQVTQMGQEVILRCVPISNHLYFYWYRQILGQKVEFLVSFYNNEISEKSEIFDDQFSVERPDGSNFTLKIRSTKLEDSAMYFCASRQGNYGYTFGSGTRLTVV.

The DNA for the CDR3 is TGTGCCAGCGGGGGGGGTAATGAAGCTTTCTTT. Protein product: CASGGGNEAFF. V is TRBV18 and J is TRBJ1-1; tentatively, D is TRBD1 (5 bases). CDR1 and CDR2 (germline): KGHSH, LQKENI. The CDR3 loop spans 11 amino acids. V gave up 8 bases and J gave up 7 bases, with 11 bases separating them.

This rearrangement joins TRBV2 to TRBJ1-1, with D unclear. The CDR3 extends over 15 amino acids. From germline, CDR1 is SNHLY and CDR2 FYNNEI. Trimming removed 7 bases at V and 6 bases at J, with 21 bases between. In DNA, the CDR3 is TGTGCCAGCACCGAAGGCCCCCACTTCAACGCTGAAGCTTTCTTT. Its protein product is CASTEGPHFNAEAFF. Variable domain in full (rest from reference TRBV2 and TRBJ1-1): EPEVTQTPSHQVTQMGQEVILRCVPISNHLYFYWYRQILGQKVEFLVSFYNNEISEKSEIFDDQFSVERPDGSNFTLKIRSTKLEDSAMYFCASTEGPHFNAEAFFGQGTRLTVV.

The CDR3 DNA reads as TGCGCCAGCACGTTTGCCGGTTTAACAGATACGCAGTATTTT. Translation: CASTFAGLTDTQYF. This chain connects TRBV5-1 to TRBJ2-3; D ambiguous. Trimming shortened V by 6 bases and J by 3 bases, and 14 bases separated the two germline ends. Germline V gives CDR1 SGHRS, CDR2 YFSETQ. The CDR3 covers 14 residues.

In DNA form, the CDR3 reads TGTGCCAGCAGCTCCAGTGGGGAGACCCAGTACTTC. It is translated as CASSSSGETQYF. The genes are TRBV9 and TRBJ2-5, with unresolved D. Trimming took off 4 bases at V and 5 bases at J, with 9 bases between the two ends. The germline V gene has CDR1 SGDLS and CDR2 YYNGEE. The CDR3 contains 12 residues.

V and J are TRBV7-9 and TRBJ1-6; D remains ambiguous. Trimming cost V 1 base and J 10 bases, with 11 bases left between them. CDR1 is SEHNR and CDR2 is FQNEAQ in the germline V gene (reference sequence). There are 14 residues in the CDR3. CDR3 DNA sequence: TGTGCCAGCAGCTTAGGAGGGATAAGCTCACCCCTCCACTTT. This codes for CASSLGGISSPLHF. Together with reference TRBV7-9 and TRBJ1-6, the CDR3 gives the full variable domain: DTGVSQNPRHKITKRGQNVTFRCDPISEHNRLYWYRQTLGQGPEFLTYFQNEAQLEKSRLLSDRFSAERPKGSFSTLEIQRTEQGDSAMYLCASSLGGISSPLHFGNGTRLTVT.

The chain employs TRBV28 and TRBJ2-5; D is uncertain. Germline V gene data show CDR1 as MDHEN and CDR2 as SYDVKM. With 6 bases removed from V and 3 bases from J, the gap between germline ends came to 8 bases. This CDR3 spans 12 amino acids. The CDR3 nucleotides read TGTGCCAGCAGGCCCGCCGAAGAGACCCAGTACTTC. It yields the protein CASRPAEETQYF. The full variable domain, its missing parts supplied by reference TRBV28 and TRBJ2-5, is DVKVTQSSRYLVKRTGEKVFLECVQDMDHENMFWYRQDPGLGLRLIYFSYDVKMKEKGDIPEGYSVSREKKERFSLILESASTNQTSMYLCASRPAEETQYFGPGTRLLVL.

The chain joins TRBV5-1 to TRBJ2-7; D call uncertain. The CDR3 length is 11 residues. Germline values: CDR1 SGHRS, CDR2 YFSETQ. The V end was cut by 2 bases, the J end by 3 bases, with 3 bases between. The CDR3: CASSLNYEQYF. The DNA of the CDR3 is TGCGCCAGCAGCTTAAACTACGAGCAGTACTTC.

The V call is TRBV19, the J call TRBJ1-3; D perhaps matches TRBD1 (6 bases). This CDR3 has 14 amino acids. V was pared by 3 bases and J by 3 bases, with 9 bases between. The germline gives CDR1 LNHDA, CDR2 SQIVND (reference sequence). In DNA form, the CDR3 reads TGTGCCAGTAGTATTCGGGGGCTTGGAAACACCATATATTTT. It yields the protein CASSIRGLGNTIYF. The full variable domain, rest sourced from reference TRBV19 and TRBJ1-3, is DGGITQSPKYLFRKEGQNVTLSCEQNLNHDAMYWYRQDPGQGLRLIYYSQIVNDFQKGDIAEGYSVSREKKESFPLTVTSAQKNPTAFYLCASSIRGLGNTIYFGEGSWLTVV.

This clone was picked up one time. The V gene is TRBV6-5, the J gene TRBJ1-1; tentatively, D is TRBD1 (5 bases). Trimming removed 0 bases from V and 10 bases from J, with 15 bases in between. The CDR3 totals 14 residues. Germline V lookup: CDR1 MNHEY, CDR2 SVGAGI. CDR3 in DNA: TGTGCCAGCAGTTACTCCTGGGGACGCGGGGGAGCTTTCTTT. It is translated as CASSYSWGRGGAFF.

The chain joins TRBV6-5 to TRBJ1-1; 7 positions match TRBD1. Looked up from germline, CDR1 is MNHEY and CDR2 is SVGAGI. The CDR3 consists of 12 residues. V lost 8 bases and J lost 5; bases outside the gene matches: 5. The CDR3 region is CASGPGGTEAFF. The DNA of the CDR3 is TGTGCCAGCGGCCCAGGGGGGACTGAAGCTTTCTTT.

The genes are TRBV4-1 and TRBJ2-7; 7 bases match TRBD1. V lost 3 bases to trimming and J lost 2 bases; unmatched junction nucleotides: 16. The CDR3 consists of 18 residues. Germline assignment: CDR1 MGHRA and CDR2 YSYEKL. The CDR3: CASSHPTLTGVVAYEQYF. The CDR3 region has the DNA TGCGCCAGCAGCCATCCAACCCTTACAGGGGTAGTTGCCTACGAGCAGTACTTC.

The table lists this clone with a count of one. The rearrangement joins TRBV15 to TRBJ2-1; D could derive from TRBD1 or TRBD2 (6 bases each). The CDR3 loop spans 16 amino acids. The V gene lost 1 base and the J gene lost 8 bases, with 18 bases spanning the gap. Per the germline V gene, CDR1 is LNHNV and CDR2 is YYDKDF (reference sequence). The CDR3 protein is CATSRGGMGGTDEQFF. CDR3 nucleotides: TGTGCCACCAGCAGAGGCGGCATGGGGGGCACGGATGAGCAGTTCTTC.

V usage is TRBV7-6 and J usage is TRBJ2-3; D gene uncertain. CDR1 is SGHVS, CDR2 FNYEAQ, per germline. V lost 1 base and J 6 bases, leaving 17 bases between the germline ends. The CDR3 is made up of 16 amino acids. The CDR3 sequence is CASSLGVSSLGDTQYF. CDR3 DNA sequence: TGTGCCAGCAGCTTAGGAGTCAGTTCCTTGGGTGATACGCAGTATTTT.

This clone occurred a few times. This chain uses TRBV6-6 with TRBJ2-7; 7 bases are a match to TRBD1. With V trimmed by 3 bases and J by 5 bases, 7 bases remained unmatched. The V gene's germline CDR1 is MNHNY and CDR2 SVGAGI (reference sequence). The CDR3 runs to 14 residues. The CDR3 nucleotides are TGTGCCAGCAGTTATCGTCCCGGGACAGACGAGCAGTACTTC. Its translation is CASSYRPGTDEQYF.

The CDR3 sequence: CASSLQGSYEQYF. The CDR3 DNA reads as TGCGCCAGCAGCTTGCAGGGCTCCTACGAGCAGTACTTC. The genes are TRBV5-1 and TRBJ2-7; tentative D call: TRBD1 (5 bases). The CDR3 consists of 13 residues. Germline CDR1 and CDR2: SGHRS and YFSETQ. Trimming took off 1 base at V and 0 bases at J, with 5 bases between the two ends.

The chain uses TRBV5-1 and TRBJ1-5, with 8 bases matching TRBD1. The V and J ends lost 4 bases and 0 bases, in that order; junction bases with no gene match: 6. In germline, CDR1 is SGHRS, CDR2 YFSETQ. The CDR3 is 16 amino acids. CDR3 sequence reads: CASSPGTGNSNQPQHF. The CDR3 region has the DNA TGCGCCAGCAGCCCTGGGACAGGTAATAGCAATCAGCCCCAGCATTTT.

J is TRBJ2-7 and V is TRBV10-2, with D maybe TRBD2 (5 bases). Trimming cost V 7 bases and J 2 bases, with 9 bases left between them. Germline CDR1 and CDR2: WSHSY and SAAADI. CDR3 size: 12 residues. The CDR3, as DNA: TGCGCCAGCAAGACTACCGCCTACGAGCAGTACTTC. It is translated as CASKTTAYEQYF.

The CDR3 sequence is CASSSPRAVNYGYTF. DNA of the CDR3: TGTGCCAGCAGTTCTCCTAGGGCAGTCAACTATGGCTACACCTTC. The rearrangement uses TRBV28 and TRBJ1-2, with D unclear. The V gene lost 4 bases and the J gene lost 2 bases, with 14 bases spanning the gap. Germline V gene lookup returns CDR1 MDHEN and CDR2 SYDVKM. CDR3 size: 15 residues.